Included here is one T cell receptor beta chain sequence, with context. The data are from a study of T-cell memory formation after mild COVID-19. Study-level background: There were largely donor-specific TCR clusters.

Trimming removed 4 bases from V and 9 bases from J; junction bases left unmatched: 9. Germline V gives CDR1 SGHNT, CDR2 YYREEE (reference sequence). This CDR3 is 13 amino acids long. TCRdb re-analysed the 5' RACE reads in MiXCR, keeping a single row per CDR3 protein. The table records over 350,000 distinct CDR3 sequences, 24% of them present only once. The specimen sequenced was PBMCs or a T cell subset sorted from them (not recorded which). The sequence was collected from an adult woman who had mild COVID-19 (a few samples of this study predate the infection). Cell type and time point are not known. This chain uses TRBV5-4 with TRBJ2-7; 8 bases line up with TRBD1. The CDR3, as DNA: TGTGCCAGCAGCGACGGACAGGGATTCGGGCAGTACTTC. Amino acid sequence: CASSDGQGFGQYF.